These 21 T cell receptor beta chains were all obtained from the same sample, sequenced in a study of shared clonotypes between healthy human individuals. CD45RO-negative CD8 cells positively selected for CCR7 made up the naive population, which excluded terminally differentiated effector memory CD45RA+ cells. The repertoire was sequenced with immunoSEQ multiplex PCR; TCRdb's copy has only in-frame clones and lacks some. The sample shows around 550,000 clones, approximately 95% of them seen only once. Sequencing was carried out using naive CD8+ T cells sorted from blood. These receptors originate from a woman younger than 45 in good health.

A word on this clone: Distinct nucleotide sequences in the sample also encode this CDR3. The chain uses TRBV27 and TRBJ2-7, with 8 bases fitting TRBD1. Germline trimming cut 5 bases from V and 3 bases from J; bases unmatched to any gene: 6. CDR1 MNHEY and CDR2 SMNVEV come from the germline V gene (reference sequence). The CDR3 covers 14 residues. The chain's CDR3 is CASSPGTGLYEQYF. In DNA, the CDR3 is TGTGCCAGCAGTCCGGGGACAGGCCTCTACGAGCAGTACTTC.

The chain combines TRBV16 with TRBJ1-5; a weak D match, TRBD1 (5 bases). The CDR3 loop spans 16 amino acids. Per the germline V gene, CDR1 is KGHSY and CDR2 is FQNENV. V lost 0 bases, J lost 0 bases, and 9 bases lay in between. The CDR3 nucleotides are TGTGCCAGCAGCCAATCGACAGACCATAGCAATCAGCCCCAGCATTTT. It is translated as CASSQSTDHSNQPQHF.

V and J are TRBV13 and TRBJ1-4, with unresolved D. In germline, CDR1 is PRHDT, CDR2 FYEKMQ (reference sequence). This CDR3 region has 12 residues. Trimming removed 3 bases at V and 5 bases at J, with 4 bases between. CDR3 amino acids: CASSFENEKLFF. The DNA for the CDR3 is TGTGCCAGCAGCTTCGAGAATGAAAAACTGTTTTTT.

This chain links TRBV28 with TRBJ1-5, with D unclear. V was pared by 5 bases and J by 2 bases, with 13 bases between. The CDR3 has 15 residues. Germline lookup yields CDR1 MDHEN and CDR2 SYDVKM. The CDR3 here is CASSLVVVGNQPQHF. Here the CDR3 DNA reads TGTGCCAGCAGTCTAGTTGTCGTCGGCAATCAGCCCCAGCATTTT.

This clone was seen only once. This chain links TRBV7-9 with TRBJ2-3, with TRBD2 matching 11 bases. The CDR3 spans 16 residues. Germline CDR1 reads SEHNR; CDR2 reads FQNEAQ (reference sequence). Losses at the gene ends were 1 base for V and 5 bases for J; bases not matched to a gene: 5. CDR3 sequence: CASSLDLSGGVDTQYF. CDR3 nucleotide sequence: TGTGCCAGCAGCTTAGACCTTAGCGGGGGGGTAGATACGCAGTATTTT.

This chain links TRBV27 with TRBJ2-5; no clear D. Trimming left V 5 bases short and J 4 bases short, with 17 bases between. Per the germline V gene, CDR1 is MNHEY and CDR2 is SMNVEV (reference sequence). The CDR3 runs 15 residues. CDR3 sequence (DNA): TGTGCCAGCAGTCCAGACCCTGCCCGATCAGAGACCCAGTACTTC. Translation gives CASSPDPARSETQYF.

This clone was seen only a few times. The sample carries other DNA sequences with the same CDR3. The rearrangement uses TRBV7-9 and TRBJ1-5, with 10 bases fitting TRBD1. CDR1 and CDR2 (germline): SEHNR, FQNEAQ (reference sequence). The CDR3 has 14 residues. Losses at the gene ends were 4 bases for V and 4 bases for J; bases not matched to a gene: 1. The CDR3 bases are TGTGCCAGCAGCTCGGGACAGGGGAATCAGCCCCAGCATTTT. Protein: CASSSGQGNQPQHF.

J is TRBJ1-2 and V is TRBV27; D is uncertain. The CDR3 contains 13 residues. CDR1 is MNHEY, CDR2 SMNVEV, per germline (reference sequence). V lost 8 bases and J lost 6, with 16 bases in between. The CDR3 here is CASGRKGVNGYTF. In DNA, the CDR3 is TGTGCCAGCGGAAGAAAGGGAGTTAATGGCTACACCTTC.

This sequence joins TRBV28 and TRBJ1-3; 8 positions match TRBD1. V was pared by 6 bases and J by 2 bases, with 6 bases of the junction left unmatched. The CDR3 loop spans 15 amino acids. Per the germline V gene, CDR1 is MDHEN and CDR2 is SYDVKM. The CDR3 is CASSLTRGPGNTIYF. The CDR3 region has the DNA TGTGCCAGCAGCCTAACCAGGGGGCCTGGAAACACCATATATTTT.

The DNA of the CDR3 is TGCAGCTACCCAGGGGACACTGAAGCTTTCTTT. It translates to CSYPGDTEAFF. V and J are TRBV20-1 and TRBJ1-1; D possibly corresponds to TRBD1 (6 bases). The CDR3 runs to 11 residues. Germline-derived CDR1 and CDR2 are DFQATT and SNEGSKA (reference sequence).

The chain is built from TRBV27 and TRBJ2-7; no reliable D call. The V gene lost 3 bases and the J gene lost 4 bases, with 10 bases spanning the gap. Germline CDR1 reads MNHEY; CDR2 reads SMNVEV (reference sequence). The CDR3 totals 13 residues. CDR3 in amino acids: CASSFGPAYEQYF. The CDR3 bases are TGTGCCAGCAGTTTCGGTCCAGCTTACGAGCAGTACTTC.

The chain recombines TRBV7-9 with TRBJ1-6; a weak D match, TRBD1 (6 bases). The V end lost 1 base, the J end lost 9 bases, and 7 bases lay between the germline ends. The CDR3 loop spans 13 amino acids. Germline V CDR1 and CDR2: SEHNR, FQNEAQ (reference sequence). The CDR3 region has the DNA TGTGCCAGCAGCTTAGGGGGGCTTTCACCCCTCCACTTT. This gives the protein CASSLGGLSPLHF.

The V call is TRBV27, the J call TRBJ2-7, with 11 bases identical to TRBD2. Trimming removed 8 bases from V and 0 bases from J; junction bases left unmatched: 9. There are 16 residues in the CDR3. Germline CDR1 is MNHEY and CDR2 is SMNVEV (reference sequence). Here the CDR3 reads CASGLLAGVASYEQYF. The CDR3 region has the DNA TGTGCCAGCGGGTTACTAGCGGGAGTTGCCTCCTACGAGCAGTACTTC.

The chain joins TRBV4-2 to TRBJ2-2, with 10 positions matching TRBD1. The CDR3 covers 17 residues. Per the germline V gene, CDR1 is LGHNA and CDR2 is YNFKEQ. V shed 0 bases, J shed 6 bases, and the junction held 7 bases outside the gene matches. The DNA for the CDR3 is TGTGCCAGCAGCCAAGAGACAGGGGGCGGTTTCTCCGGGGAGCTGTTTTTT. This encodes CASSQETGGGFSGELFF.

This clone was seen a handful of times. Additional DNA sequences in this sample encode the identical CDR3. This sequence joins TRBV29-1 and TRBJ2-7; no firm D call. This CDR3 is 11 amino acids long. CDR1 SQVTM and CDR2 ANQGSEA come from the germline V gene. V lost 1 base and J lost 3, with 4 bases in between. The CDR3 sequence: CSVEGSYEQYF. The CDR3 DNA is TGCAGCGTTGAAGGGAGCTACGAGCAGTACTTC.

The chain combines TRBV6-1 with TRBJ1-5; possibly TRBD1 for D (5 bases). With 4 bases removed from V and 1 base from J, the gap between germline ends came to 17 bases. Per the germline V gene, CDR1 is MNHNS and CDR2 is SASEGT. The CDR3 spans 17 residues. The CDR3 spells CASSGGTPGRSNQPQHF. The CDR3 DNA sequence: TGTGCCAGCAGTGGGGGGACCCCCGGTAGGAGCAATCAGCCCCAGCATTTT.

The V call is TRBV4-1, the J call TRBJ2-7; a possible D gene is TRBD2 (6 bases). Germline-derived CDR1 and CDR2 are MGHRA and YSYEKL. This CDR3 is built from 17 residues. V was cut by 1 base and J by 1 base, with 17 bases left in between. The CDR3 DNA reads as TGCGCCAGCAGCCAAGTTTTGGGCGGGAATCCTTCCTACGAGCAGTACTTC. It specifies CASSQVLGGNPSYEQYF.

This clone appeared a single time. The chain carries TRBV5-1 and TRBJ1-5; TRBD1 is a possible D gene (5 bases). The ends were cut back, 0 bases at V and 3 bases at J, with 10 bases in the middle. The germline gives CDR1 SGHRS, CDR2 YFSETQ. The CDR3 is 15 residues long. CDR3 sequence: CASSLGGGINQPQHF. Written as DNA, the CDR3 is TGCGCCAGCAGCTTGGGCGGGGGTATCAATCAGCCCCAGCATTTT.

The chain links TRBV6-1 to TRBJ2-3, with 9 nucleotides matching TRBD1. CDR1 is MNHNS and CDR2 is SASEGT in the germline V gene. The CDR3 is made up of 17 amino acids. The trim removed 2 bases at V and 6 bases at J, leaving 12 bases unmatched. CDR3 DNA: TGTGCCAGCAGTGAATGGGAAGACAGGGGGATGGTCGATACGCAGTATTTT. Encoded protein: CASSEWEDRGMVDTQYF.

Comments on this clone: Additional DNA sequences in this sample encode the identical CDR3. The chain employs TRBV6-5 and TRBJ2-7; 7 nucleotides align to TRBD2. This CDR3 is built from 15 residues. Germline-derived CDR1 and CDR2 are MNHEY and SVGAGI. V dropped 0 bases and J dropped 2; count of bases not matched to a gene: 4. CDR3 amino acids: CASSYSASGTYEQYF. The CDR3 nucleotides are TGTGCCAGCAGTTACTCGGCTAGCGGAACCTACGAGCAGTACTTC.

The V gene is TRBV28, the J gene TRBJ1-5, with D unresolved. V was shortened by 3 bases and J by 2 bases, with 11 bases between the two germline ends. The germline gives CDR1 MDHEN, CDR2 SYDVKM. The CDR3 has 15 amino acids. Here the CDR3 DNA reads TGTGCCAGCAGTTTGGTGGTTAGTGGCAATCAGCCCCAGCATTTT. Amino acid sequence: CASSLVVSGNQPQHF.